What follows are 15 T cell receptor beta chains derived from one specimen sequenced in a study of lymphopenia after photon versus proton radiotherapy. Repertoires were generated with immunoSEQ multiplex PCR, while TCRdb's copy carries only in-frame clones and drops some. The profile shows about 160,000 clones, approximately 86% of them singletons. Sequences were derived from peripheral blood, sampled from a patient treated with photon-based radiotherapy. These receptor sequences come from a middle-aged man with gastric cancer.

The chain links TRBV7-8 to TRBJ1-5; a weak D match, TRBD1 (5 bases). Germline CDR1 reads SGHVS; CDR2 reads FQNEAQ. The CDR3 loop spans 15 amino acids. V was shortened by 2 bases and J by 4 bases, with 12 bases between the two germline ends. The CDR3 protein is CASSLNDRTNQPQHF. The CDR3 region has the DNA TGTGCCAGCAGCTTAAACGACAGAACAAATCAGCCCCAGCATTTT.

This clone has only a few counts. Other DNA sequences in this sample translate to the same CDR3. The J gene is TRBJ1-5, the V gene TRBV19; TRBD1 agrees at 7 bases. CDR1 is LNHDA, CDR2 SQIVND, per germline (reference sequence). V lost 6 bases, J lost 3 bases, and 2 bases stayed unmatched. The CDR3 spans 13 residues. The CDR3 is CASSGQANQPQHF. In nucleotides, the CDR3 is TGTGCCAGTAGCGGACAGGCCAATCAGCCCCAGCATTTT.

CDR3 in amino acids: CASSYRSGDSGSSNEQFF. In DNA, the CDR3 is TGTGCCAGCAGCTACCGATCGGGAGATAGCGGGAGTAGTAATGAGCAGTTCTTC. The chain recombines TRBV13 with TRBJ2-1; TRBD2 matches at 9 bases. V gave up 4 bases and J gave up 7 bases; unmatched junction bases: 17. Germline CDR1 is PRHDT and CDR2 is FYEKMQ (reference sequence). This CDR3 region has 18 residues.

V and J are TRBV5-4 and TRBJ1-1; 8 nucleotides agree with TRBD1. The CDR3 length is 14 residues. The J segment lost 5 bases and the V segment lost 0 bases, leaving 3 bases of the junction unmatched. The V gene's germline CDR1 is SGHNT and CDR2 YYREEE (reference sequence). CDR3 in amino acids: CASSLGQGWTEAFF. In nucleotides, the CDR3 is TGTGCCAGCAGCTTGGGACAGGGGTGGACTGAAGCTTTCTTT.

Points on this clone: Other DNA variants within this sample encode the same CDR3. The chain's CDR3 is CASSYSTGELFF. The CDR3 region has the DNA TGTGCCAGCAGTTACTCCACCGGGGAGCTGTTTTTT. V usage is TRBV6-5 and J usage is TRBJ2-2; D unresolved. The CDR3 length is 12 residues. V gave up 0 bases and J gave up 4 bases, with 0 bases separating them. CDR1 and CDR2 from the germline V gene are MNHEY and SVGAGI.

The chain has TRBV7-2 and TRBJ2-2; no clear D gene. Germline V gives CDR1 SGHTA, CDR2 FQGNSA. CDR3 size: 15 residues. The V end was cut by 3 bases, the J end by 1 base, with 9 bases between. This CDR3 is CASSLSGRNTGELFF. As DNA, the CDR3 is TGTGCCAGCAGCTTGTCCGGAAGGAACACCGGGGAGCTGTTTTTT.

The V call is TRBV30, the J call TRBJ1-4, with D uncertain. The germline V gene has CDR1 GTSNPN and CDR2 SVGIG (reference sequence). This CDR3 contains 14 residues. V shed 2 bases and J shed 0 bases, with 7 bases lying between them. The CDR3 nucleotides read TGTGCCTGGAGTATCGGAACAACTAATGAAAAACTGTTTTTT. The encoded protein is CAWSIGTTNEKLFF.

J is TRBJ2-5 and V is TRBV11-2, with D unresolved. Germline loops: CDR1 SGHAT, CDR2 FQNNGV. The CDR3 loop spans 14 amino acids. V was clipped by 5 bases and J by 2 bases, with 12 bases between them. CDR3 sequence: CASSPTVLQETQYF. The CDR3 nucleotides are TGTGCCAGCAGCCCTACGGTACTTCAAGAGACCCAGTACTTC.

This sequence joins TRBV4-1 and TRBJ1-1, with 8 nucleotides matching TRBD1. Germline V gives CDR1 MGHRA, CDR2 YSYEKL. With 4 bases clipped from V and 1 base from J, the junction kept 5 bases outside the gene matches. This CDR3 comprises 15 residues. CDR3 nucleotides: TGCGCCAGCAGCCCGCATGGGACAGGGAACACTGAAGCTTTCTTT. Protein product: CASSPHGTGNTEAFF.

This clone appeared once. The chain carries TRBV27 and TRBJ2-1; a possible D gene is TRBD1 (7 bases). The V gene's germline CDR1 is MNHEY and CDR2 SMNVEV (reference sequence). The V gene lost 7 bases and the J gene lost 7 bases, with 14 bases spanning the gap. This CDR3 is 13 amino acids long. The CDR3 nucleotides are TGTGCCAGCACGTTCCAGGGGGGAAATGAGCAGTTCTTC. Its translation is CASTFQGGNEQFF.

This clone has just one count. This chain uses TRBV5-1 with TRBJ2-1, with TRBD2 matching over 11 bases. Per the germline V gene, CDR1 is SGHRS and CDR2 is YFSETQ. V gave up 4 bases and J gave up 4 bases; unmatched junction bases: 10. The length of the CDR3 is 17 residues. CDR3 sequence reads: CASSPVQTSGSYNEQFF. The CDR3 DNA sequence: TGCGCCAGCAGCCCAGTTCAAACTAGCGGGAGTTACAATGAGCAGTTCTTC.

The count of this clone is one. The chain uses TRBV10-1 and TRBJ1-1; 7 bases fit TRBD1. The J segment lost 5 bases and the V segment lost 5 bases, leaving 5 bases of the junction unmatched. CDR3 length equals 13 residues. CDR1 WNHNN and CDR2 SYGVQD come from the germline V gene (reference sequence). The CDR3, as DNA: TGCGCCAGCAGTCTCTCAGGGGGGACTGAAGCTTTCTTT. Protein product: CASSLSGGTEAFF.

The rearrangement uses TRBV5-1 and TRBJ1-2, with a possible D match to TRBD1 (5 bases). V shed 2 bases and J shed 5 bases, with 13 bases lying between them. The CDR3 is made up of 14 amino acids. CDR1 SGHRS and CDR2 YFSETQ come from the germline V gene. Here the CDR3 reads CASSLGTPQYGYTF. The CDR3 DNA sequence: TGCGCCAGCAGCTTAGGGACCCCACAATATGGCTACACCTTC.

This chain connects TRBV5-4 to TRBJ2-7, with 8 bases lining up with TRBD1. Germline CDR1 reads SGHNT; CDR2 reads YYREEE (reference sequence). V shed 2 bases and J 4 bases; nucleotides not matched to a gene: 2. There are 13 residues in the CDR3. The CDR3 region has the DNA TGTGCCAGCAGCTTCAGGGGGCGATACGAGCAGTACTTC. Amino acid sequence: CASSFRGRYEQYF. The variable domain in full, completed from reference TRBV5-4 and TRBJ2-7, reads ETGVTQSPTHLIKTRGQQVTLRCSSQSGHNTVSWYQQALGQGPQFIFQYYREEENGRGNFPPRFSGLQFPNYSSELNVNALELDDSALYLCASSFRGRYEQYFGPGTRLTVT.

The chain uses TRBV6-4 and TRBJ1-5, with a tentative D call TRBD1 (6 bases). Looked up from germline, CDR1 is MRHNA and CDR2 is SNTAGT. The CDR3 runs to 14 residues. The ends were cut back, 3 bases at V and 4 bases at J, with 10 bases in the middle. Here the CDR3 DNA reads TGTGCCAGCAGTGAAGGAGGGGGGAATCAGCCCCAGCATTTT. Translating gives CASSEGGGNQPQHF.